The 18 T cell receptor beta chains listed next were all sequenced from one sample in a study of cytotoxic CD8 clonotypes in ibrutinib-treated CLL. Clones were read by immunoSEQ multiplex PCR, and TCRdb kept only the in-frame ones, dropping some. The data show fewer than 35,000 clones, around 60% seen once. The sample was PBMCs, taken before ibrutinib treatment. These receptors came from a human donor with chronic lymphocytic leukemia.

The chain links TRBV10-3 to TRBJ2-5; maybe TRBD1 (6 bases). The CDR3 is 13 residues long. V lost 6 bases to trimming and J lost 10 bases, with 18 bases between them. Germline V gene lookup returns CDR1 ENHRY and CDR2 SYGVKD. This CDR3 reads CAISRPGERGQYF. CDR3 in DNA: TGTGCCATCAGCCGACCAGGGGAGAGGGGCCAGTACTTC.

This chain uses TRBV7-9 with TRBJ2-5, with D perhaps matching TRBD1 or TRBD2 (5 bases each). V lost 5 bases and J 0 bases, leaving 10 bases between the germline ends. The V gene's germline CDR1 is SEHNR and CDR2 FQNEAQ (reference sequence). The CDR3 loop spans 14 amino acids. This CDR3 is CASSPGAYQETQYF. The DNA for the CDR3 is TGTGCCAGCAGCCCCGGGGCGTACCAAGAGACCCAGTACTTC.

The chain recombines TRBV7-8 with TRBJ1-5; D may be TRBD1 (5 bases). Germline assignment: CDR1 SGHVS and CDR2 FQNEAQ. Trimming removed 5 bases at V and 7 bases at J, with 12 bases between. The CDR3 loop spans 13 amino acids. The CDR3: CASSTVWGQPQHF. Here the CDR3 DNA reads TGTGCCAGCAGCACCGTGTGGGGGCAGCCCCAGCATTTT.

This rearrangement joins TRBV4-1 to TRBJ1-1, with D possibly matching TRBD1 (6 bases). Germline V CDR1 and CDR2: MGHRA, YSYEKL. CDR3 size: 15 residues. Deletions cut 6 bases from V and 1 base from J, with 15 bases between. The CDR3 DNA follows: TGCGCCAGCAGATTCCCCGGGACAAGGAACACTGAAGCTTTCTTT. This gives the protein CASRFPGTRNTEAFF.

V gene TRBV5-1 combines with J gene TRBJ1-5; D remains ambiguous. The CDR3 is 13 residues long. The ends were cut back, 2 bases at V and 0 bases at J, with 3 bases in the middle. Germline V gene data show CDR1 as SGHRS and CDR2 as YFSETQ. This CDR3 is CASSLDSNQPQHF. The CDR3 region has the DNA TGCGCCAGCAGCTTAGATAGCAATCAGCCCCAGCATTTT.

V is TRBV6-1 and J is TRBJ1-4; 7 positions agree with TRBD1. This CDR3 spans 15 amino acids. The V and J ends lost 2 bases and 4 bases, in that order; junction bases with no gene match: 4. CDR1 and CDR2 from the germline V gene are MNHNS and SASEGT. The CDR3: CASSESGTVNEKLFF. The CDR3 DNA is TGTGCCAGCAGTGAATCTGGGACAGTTAATGAAAAACTGTTTTTT.

The chain joins TRBV7-2 to TRBJ2-3; 8 bases are shared with TRBD2. After removal of 1 base from V and 3 bases from J, the junction contained 6 bases not matched to a gene. The CDR3 sequence is 16 residues long. CDR1 and CDR2 (germline): SGHTA, FQGNSA. CDR3 in DNA: TGTGCCAGCAGCTTAGTAGCGGGAAAGGTAACAGATACGCAGTATTTT. It yields the protein CASSLVAGKVTDTQYF.

The CDR3 sequence is CASSSGQGNYGYTF. DNA of the CDR3: TGTGCCAGCTCGTCGGGACAGGGGAACTATGGCTACACCTTC. V is TRBV18 and J is TRBJ1-2; TRBD1 agrees at 10 bases. J was trimmed by 2 bases and V by 6 bases; bases with no gene match: 3. CDR3 size: 14 residues. CDR1 and CDR2 (germline): KGHSH, LQKENI.

The chain combines TRBV19 with TRBJ2-5; 7 bases are a match to TRBD2. CDR1 is LNHDA and CDR2 is SQIVND in the germline V gene (reference sequence). There are 13 residues in the CDR3. V lost 7 bases and J lost 3; bases outside the gene matches: 5. This CDR3 is CASKERGKETQYF. CDR3 nucleotide sequence: TGTGCCAGTAAGGAGCGGGGTAAAGAGACCCAGTACTTC.

This chain uses TRBV7-9 with TRBJ2-7; TRBD2 matches 7 bases. The CDR3 covers 13 residues. Germline CDR1 SEHNR, CDR2 FQNEAQ (reference sequence). Trimming removed 5 bases from V and 5 bases from J; junction bases left unmatched: 6. In nucleotides, the CDR3 is TGTGCCAGCAGCCGATGGGGAGGGAACGAGCAGTACTTC. Amino acid sequence: CASSRWGGNEQYF.

This clone has just one count. J is TRBJ2-2 and V is TRBV19; D gene unclear. The V gene's germline CDR1 is LNHDA and CDR2 SQIVND (reference sequence). V gave up 1 base and J gave up 1 base, with 4 bases separating them. This CDR3 has 14 amino acids. The CDR3 protein is CASSIAGNTGELFF. The CDR3 bases are TGTGCCAGTAGTATAGCGGGGAACACCGGGGAGCTGTTTTTT.

The chain couples TRBV6-5 to TRBJ1-1; D gene uncertain. CDR3 length: 15 amino acids. Germline CDR1 reads MNHEY; CDR2 reads SVGAGI. The V end was cut by 0 bases, the J end by 4 bases, with 12 bases between. The CDR3 DNA is TGTGCCAGCAGTTACTCGTGGGTTACCGGCACTGAAGCTTTCTTT. The encoded protein is CASSYSWVTGTEAFF.

The chain carries TRBV11-2 and TRBJ2-1; TRBD2 aligns across 8 bases. Looked up from germline, CDR1 is SGHAT and CDR2 is FQNNGV. The CDR3 totals 16 residues. Germline trimming cut 1 base from V and 4 bases from J; bases unmatched to any gene: 6. In nucleotides, the CDR3 is TGTGCCAGCAGCTTAGGGGGTCTAGCGGGTTACAATGAGCAGTTCTTC. It specifies CASSLGGLAGYNEQFF.

The chain recombines TRBV5-1 with TRBJ2-7; 11 bases fit TRBD2. Per the germline V gene, CDR1 is SGHRS and CDR2 is YFSETQ. Germline trimming cut 4 bases from V and 2 bases from J; bases unmatched to any gene: 8. This CDR3 is 16 amino acids long. Here the CDR3 reads CASSGGTSGDPYEQYF. CDR3 bases: TGCGCCAGCAGCGGGGGGACTAGCGGAGATCCCTACGAGCAGTACTTC.

This clone was seen a few times. V usage is TRBV19 and J usage is TRBJ1-3; maybe TRBD1 (5 bases). V was trimmed by 6 bases and J by 7 bases, leaving 10 bases between them. Germline V CDR1 and CDR2: LNHDA, SQIVND (reference sequence). The CDR3 totals 12 residues. As DNA, the CDR3 is TGTGCCAGTAGCCAGACAGTGAACACCATATATTTT. Encoded protein: CASSQTVNTIYF.

This chain connects TRBV4-3 to TRBJ2-7, with TRBD2 matching over 10 bases. Trimming took 3 bases from V and 2 from J; bases not matched to a gene: 1. Germline values: CDR1 LGHNA, CDR2 YSLEER. The CDR3 is 14 amino acids. Here the CDR3 DNA reads TGCGCCAGCAGCCAGGGACTAGCGACCTACGAGCAGTACTTC. Its protein product is CASSQGLATYEQYF.

There are a few counts of this clone. The chain carries TRBV6-5 and TRBJ1-6, with 11 bases that match TRBD1. CDR1 and CDR2 (germline): MNHEY, SVGAGI. The CDR3 loop spans 15 amino acids. Trimming removed 7 bases from V and 9 bases from J; junction bases left unmatched: 8. CDR3 in DNA: TGTGCCAGCACTCCCGGGACAGGGGGGTTTTCACCCCTCCACTTT. Its translation is CASTPGTGGFSPLHF.

For this clone: One junction end does not reproduce the germline sequence, and a read error may be involved. V usage is TRBV7-9 and J usage is TRBJ2-2; D gene unclear. The CDR3 covers 16 residues. CDR1 is SEHNR, CDR2 FQNEAQ, per germline (reference sequence). CDR3 sequence (DNA): TGTGCCAGCATTAGGTGGCTGGGCTCGAAAACCGGGGAGCTGTTTTTT. Translating it yields CASIRWLGSKTGELFF.